The clone carrying this T cell receptor (beta chain) was recorded once. V was cut by 0 bases and J by 1 base, with 6 bases left in between. The CDR3 has 14 residues. The germline CDR1 and CDR2 sequences are MDHEN and SYDVKM. Sequenced by immunoSEQ multiplex PCR; TCRdb stores in-frame clones only, minus some. This repertoire shows some 2.1 million clones, about 93% found once; its top ten account for under 2%. The sample belongs to a study of shared clonotypes between healthy human individuals. Naive CD8 cells, CD45RO-negative and positively selected for CCR7, excluded terminally differentiated effector memory CD45RA+ cells.

The chain is built from TRBV28 and TRBJ1-1, with no clear D. The sequencing sample was made of naive CD8+ T cells from PBMCs. This TCR was sampled from a man between 18 and 29 years old in good health. Some clones in this sample may be carry-over from other donors' samples. The CDR3 nucleotides are TGTGCCAGCAGTTTATGGGAATGGAACACTGAAGCTTTCTTT. Its protein product is CASSLWEWNTEAFF.